This T cell receptor (beta chain) was retrieved from a study of blood T cell repertoires in COVID-19. The wider study: The analysed material was cDNA or gDNA that came from T cells, B-cell-depleted T cells, or PBMCs.

This clone appeared a single time. Germline V CDR1 and CDR2: LNHDA, SQIVND (reference sequence). The CDR3 is made up of 15 amino acids. V lost 6 bases and J lost 7, with 22 bases in between. Participants were aged 18 to 89 years, lived in roughly 25 US areas, and enrolled virtually. In the source study's methods: For nucleated cells, counts were estimated from reference gene primer amplification. Sequenced by immunoSEQ multiplex PCR; TCRdb stores in-frame clones only, minus some. D and trimming come from the DNA, and the V and J calls and clone size come from that table. The table lists around 310,000 clones, roughly nine tenths of them singletons.

J is TRBJ2-7 and V is TRBV19; a weak D match, TRBD2 (5 bases). The clonotype originates from a woman in her 30s who had recovered from COVID-19. Sequencing was performed on PBMCs or T cells enriched from blood (not recorded which). The chain's CDR3 is CASSPGWGPVVEQYF. The DNA of the CDR3 is TGTGCCAGTAGCCCGGGATGGGGTCCTGTCGTAGAGCAGTACTTC.